This TCR beta chain stems from a study of OX40 agonist ivuxolimab in advanced cancers. Study as a whole: Treatment received earlier with anti-PD-1, anti-PD-L1 or anti-CTLA-4 agents was allowed, and over 30% had some. General observations from the study: CD8+ T cells (on average) carried more expanded clones than CD4+ T cells.

Germline CDR1 SEHNR, CDR2 FQNEAQ (reference sequence). Trimming shortened V by 6 bases and J by 3 bases, and 18 bases separated the two germline ends. The CDR3 sequence is 15 residues long. Profiling relied on immunoSEQ multiplex PCR, and the TCRdb table lists in-frame clones only, not all of them. The sample records 100,000 to 150,000 clones, around 93% being singletons. On this clone itself: Its antigen is as yet unknown.

The J gene is TRBJ2-7, the V gene TRBV7-9; D may be TRBD2 (6 bases). This specimen was CD4+ or CD8+ T cells sorted from blood, taken in a trial of the OX40 agonist ivuxolimab. The sequence was obtained from an adult with an advanced solid tumor such as melanoma, head and neck, liver or kidney cancer. CDR3 bases: TGTGCCAGCAGGCCTCGGGACTCACTCCTCTACGAGCAGTACTTC. Translated: CASRPRDSLLYEQYF. Together with reference TRBV7-9 and TRBJ2-7, the CDR3 gives the full variable domain: DTGVSQNPRHKITKRGQNVTFRCDPISEHNRLYWYRQTLGQGPEFLTYFQNEAQLEKSRLLSDRFSAERPKGSFSTLEIQRTEQGDSAMYLCASRPRDSLLYEQYFGPGTRLTVT.